The rows below give T cell receptor beta chains drawn from one sample of a study of T cell responses to AZD1222 COVID-19 vaccine. The method was immunoSEQ multiplex PCR; TCRdb's version includes in-frame clones alone and lacks a portion of them. The profile covers about 21,000 clones, with 70% to 85% appearing a single time and approximately 45% taken by the ten largest. The sequencing used peripheral blood, collected on day 0 of AZD1222 vaccination. These receptors all stem from an adult in good health. The CDR3 runs from the conserved cysteine through the conserved F or W. The order of the fields is CDR3 protein, J gene, V gene.

CASSQEQGINQPQHF | TRBJ1-5 | TRBV4-1
CASSFGQGFAEQYF | TRBJ2-7 | TRBV13
CASSPGVSNTEAFF | TRBJ1-1 | TRBV5-1
CASSLFPAGDQETQYF | TRBJ2-5 | TRBV5-1
CASRSGVGETQYF | TRBJ2-5 | TRBV6-5
CASSSEQGNSPLHF | TRBJ1-6 | TRBV2
CSTGTGISYNEQFF | TRBJ2-1 | TRBV29-1
CASSSGTLGTGELFF | TRBJ2-2 | TRBV7-6
CASSLSGAGGASDIQYF | TRBJ2-4 | TRBV5-1
CAWSRALNQPQHF | TRBJ1-5 | TRBV30
CASGETQYF | TRBJ2-5 | TRBV28
CASNPESRNSPLHF | TRBJ1-6 | TRBV27
CASSLDNTDTQYF | TRBJ2-3 | TRBV7-2
CASSLGGYEQYF | TRBJ2-7 | TRBV27
CASRPPREDNEQFF | TRBJ2-1 | TRBV6-6
CSVEDDEAGEQYF | TRBJ2-7 | TRBV29-1
CASRDGTIGTGELFF | TRBJ2-2 | TRBV28
CASSFGTGYEQYF | TRBJ2-7 | TRBV4-1
CASSQDALSTYNEQFF | TRBJ2-1 | TRBV4-2
CAITSGRAGETQYF | TRBJ2-5 | TRBV19
CASRGARDRLYEQYF | TRBJ2-7 | TRBV28
CAWSVIGGVTGELFF | TRBJ2-2 | TRBV30
CASSYHTGREDNQPQHF | TRBJ1-5 | TRBV6-2/TRBV6-3
CAANRGYEQYF | TRBJ2-7 | TRBV2
CASSPQFSRESSGNTIYF | TRBJ1-3 | TRBV18
CASSQEGRANYGYTF | TRBJ1-2 | TRBV14
CASSLPQSNEQYF | TRBJ2-7 | TRBV6-2/TRBV6-3
CASSSPGNQPQHF | TRBJ1-5 | TRBV28
CASSHNTGDGYTF | TRBJ1-2 | TRBV3-1/TRBV3-2
CASSLGRSSGNTIYF | TRBJ1-3 | TRBV13
CASSHRDSDQPQHF | TRBJ1-5 | TRBV7-9
CASRVAGVGVNEQFF | TRBJ2-1 | TRBV6-6
CASQSEGASPLHF | TRBJ1-6 | TRBV5-1
CAWSHYGTGELFF | TRBJ2-2 | TRBV30
CASSFDGFGESLHF | TRBJ1-6 | TRBV28